Listed below are T cell receptor beta chains from one sample, sequenced in a study of T-cell memory formation after mild COVID-19. TCRdb fed the 5' RACE reads into MiXCR, producing one record per CDR3 protein. The data contain approximately 50,000 distinct CDR3 sequences, around 12% of them singletons. The sequenced sample was PBMCs or a T cell subset sorted from them (not recorded which). Receptor source: a man between 18 and 29 years old who had mild COVID-19 (a few samples of this study predate the infection). Cell type and time point are not known. The CDR3 runs from the conserved cysteine through the conserved F or W. The D gene is left open where the match is weak. Size tells how often a clone was seen (once, few, many) or the class of an expanded clone, and some rows leave it out.

CDR3nt | CDR3aa | abundance | d_gene | j_gene | v_gene
TGTGCCAGCAGTTTAGGCCGCCTGGGGCCCCAGCATTTT | CASSLGRLGPQHF | few | - | TRBJ1-5 | TRBV12-3/TRBV12-4
TGCAGTGCTAGAAGGACAGACCTTAACTATGGCTACACCTTC | CSARRTDLNYGYTF | few | - | TRBJ1-2 | TRBV20-1
TGCGCCAGCAGCCAAGACAGCGGGGGGAAGACCCAGTACTTC | CASSQDSGGKTQYF | - | TRBD2 | TRBJ2-5 | TRBV4-1
TGTGCCACCAGTGATTTCCTGGGACAGGGTGCCGGGGAGCTGTTTTTT | CATSDFLGQGAGELFF | - | TRBD1 | TRBJ2-2 | TRBV24-1
TGTGCCAGCAGCACGACCAGGGGTAATGAAAAACTGTTTTTT | CASSTTRGNEKLFF | - | - | TRBJ1-4 | TRBV11-2
TGCGCCAGCAGCTCTGGACAGGGCCACGAGCAGTACTTC | CASSSGQGHEQYF | few | TRBD1 | TRBJ2-7 | TRBV5-1
TGTGCCAGCAGCTTCCTCGCTAAGGTCAATGAGCAGTTCTTC | CASSFLAKVNEQFF | - | - | TRBJ2-1 | TRBV11-2
TGTGCCAGTATCCGGACGGGGAACACTGAAGCTTTCTTT | CASIRTGNTEAFF | - | - | TRBJ1-1 | TRBV19
TGTGCCAGCAGCCCCCGACTAGCGGGGGGCAACACCGGGGAGCTGTTTTTT | CASSPRLAGGNTGELFF | few | TRBD2 | TRBJ2-2 | TRBV11-2
TGTGCCAGCAGCAGACGGGGACAGGGGATGCTCTTT | CASSRRGQGMLF | - | TRBD1 | TRBJ1-6 | TRBV11-2
TGTGCCAGCAGGAGAGGGACTAGCGGGGGGCCTAGCACAGATACGCAGTATTTT | CASRRGTSGGPSTDTQYF | few | TRBD2 | TRBJ2-3 | TRBV7-2
TGTGCCAGCAGTTACCATAGGACAGGGCAAAATTCACCCCTCCACTTT | CASSYHRTGQNSPLHF | - | TRBD1 | TRBJ1-6 | TRBV6-5
TGTGCCAGCAGCCCGGACTACTCCTACAATGAGCAGTTCTTC | CASSPDYSYNEQFF | few | - | TRBJ2-1 | TRBV4-2
TGCGCCAGCGGTGAATACAGCTATGGCTACACCTTC | CASGEYSYGYTF | few | - | TRBJ1-2 | TRBV4-1
TGTGCCAGCAGATCAGGGGGGAAGGATGAGCAGTTCTTC | CASRSGGKDEQFF | - | - | TRBJ2-1 | TRBV7-2